A selection of T cell receptor beta chains follows, all from one sample in a study of spatial heterogeneity in lung cancer. MiXCR, applied by TCRdb to the 5' RACE reads, yields one record per CDR3 protein. The sample consists of 9,500 to 12,000 distinct CDR3 sequences, about 20% of them appearing once. The source material was PBMCs, sampled at follow-up. All receptors derive from a male donor with early-stage non-small cell lung cancer. CDR3s include the opening cysteine and the closing phenylalanine or tryptophan. D genes are given only for firm matches. For some rows the clone size is stated as once, few or many, or as a class when expanded; others skip it.

d_gene	abundance	v_gene	j_gene	CDR3aa	CDR3nt
TRBD1	few	TRBV4-1	TRBJ2-1	CASSPRTGSVGNEQFF	TGCGCCAGCAGCCCCCGGACAGGGAGCGTGGGCAATGAGCAGTTCTTC
-	medium-sized	TRBV4-2	TRBJ2-1	CASSQEDPAGAYNEQFF	TGTGCCAGCAGCCAAGAGGATCCGGCAGGGGCCTACAATGAGCAGTTCTTC
-	medium-sized	TRBV19	TRBJ2-1	CASGDSGGQFF	TGTGCCAGTGGAGACAGCGGTGGGCAGTTCTTC
-	-	TRBV4-2	TRBJ2-1	CASSQSEEQFF	TGTGCCAGCAGCCAAAGTGAGGAGCAGTTCTTC
TRBD2	-	TRBV10-3	TRBJ2-7	CAISEGLAGARWYF	TGTGCCATCAGTGAAGGACTAGCGGGGGCCCGTTGGTACTTC
TRBD2	many	TRBV6-2/TRBV6-3	TRBJ2-3	CASSYRGRGADTQYF	TGTGCCAGCAGTTACCGCGGGAGAGGGGCAGATACGCAGTATTTT
TRBD1	-	TRBV11-2	TRBJ2-5	CASSRRDRGRQETQYF	TGTGCCAGCAGCCGAAGAGACAGGGGCCGCCAAGAGACCCAGTACTTC
-	-	TRBV29-1	TRBJ2-2	CSVWGRGSGELFF	TGCAGCGTTTGGGGCAGGGGATCCGGGGAGCTGTTTTTT
-	many	TRBV6-2/TRBV6-3	TRBJ2-5	CASSYQETQYF	TGTGCCAGCAGTTACCAAGAGACCCAGTACTTC
-	many	TRBV11-2	TRBJ1-1	CASSLVSRWTGNTEAFF	TGTGCCAGCAGCTTAGTGTCAAGATGGACTGGGAACACTGAAGCTTTCTTT
-	-	TRBV4-1	TRBJ2-3	CASSQDSSSTDTQYF	TGCGCCAGCAGCCAAGATAGTTCTAGCACAGATACGCAGTATTTT
TRBD2	medium-sized	TRBV19	TRBJ2-1	CASSYQREGEQFF	TGTGCCAGTAGTTACCAAAGGGAGGGCGAGCAGTTCTTC
TRBD1	many	TRBV5-1	TRBJ1-2	CASSSGQGESGYTF	TGCGCCAGCAGCTCAGGACAGGGGGAAAGTGGCTACACCTTC
-	medium-sized	TRBV12-3/TRBV12-4	TRBJ1-5	CASSSGTRGQPQHF	TGTGCCAGCAGTTCCGGGACCAGGGGTCAGCCCCAGCATTTT
-	many	TRBV6-5	TRBJ2-1	CASSYSRPVRVNEQFF	TGTGCCAGCAGTTACTCGAGGCCCGTCAGGGTTAATGAGCAGTTCTTC
-	-	TRBV9	TRBJ2-2	CASSVTGFGTGELFF	TGTGCCAGCAGCGTGACGGGGTTTGGCACCGGGGAGCTGTTTTTT
-	few	TRBV28	TRBJ2-1	CASSQDSYNEQFF	TGTGCCAGCAGTCAGGACTCCTACAATGAGCAGTTCTTC
TRBD1	-	TRBV29-1	TRBJ2-2	CSALGQISTGELFF	TGCAGCGCCTTGGGACAGATAAGCACCGGGGAGCTGTTTTTT
-	-	TRBV29-1	TRBJ1-1	CSVGHRNTEAFF	TGCAGCGTGGGACACCGGAACACTGAAGCTTTCTTT
TRBD1	-	TRBV2	TRBJ1-5	CTSRGQGLLNQPQHF	TGTACCAGCAGGGGACAGGGGCTTCTAAATCAGCCCCAGCATTTT
-	many	TRBV28	TRBJ2-7	CASSSDSLSYYEQYF	TGTGCCAGCAGTTCGGACAGCTTGTCCTACTACGAGCAGTACTTC
-	few	TRBV9	TRBJ2-3	CASSVGITDTQYF	TGTGCCAGCAGCGTAGGGATCACAGATACGCAGTATTTT
-	few	TRBV11-2	TRBJ2-5	CASSLETSPQETQYF	TGTGCCAGCAGCTTAGAAACTAGCCCCCAAGAGACCCAGTACTTC
TRBD1	many	TRBV10-3	TRBJ2-5	CAISAGQAKETQYF	TGTGCCATCAGTGCTGGACAGGCTAAAGAGACCCAGTACTTC
-	many	TRBV6-6	TRBJ2-3	CASSYSDRTDTQYF	TGTGCCAGCAGTTACAGTGACAGGACAGATACGCAGTATTTT
-	few	TRBV29-1	TRBJ2-1	CSVDLGAGEQFF	TGCAGCGTTGACCTGGGGGCCGGGGAGCAGTTCTTC
TRBD1	-	TRBV7-9	TRBJ1-6	CASSPRQGNSPLHF	TGTGCCAGCAGCCCCCGACAGGGTAATTCACCCCTCCACTTT
-	once	TRBV27	TRBJ2-5	CGAQETQYF	TGTGGGGCCCAAGAGACCCAGTACTTC
-	-	TRBV2	TRBJ2-3	CASAEGGTDTQYF	TGTGCCAGCGCTGAGGGGGGCACAGATACGCAGTATTTT
-	many	TRBV11-3	TRBJ2-1	CASSLAPGAYNEQFF	TGTGCCAGCAGCTTAGCTCCGGGGGCCTACAATGAGCAGTTCTTC
-	many	TRBV29-1	TRBJ2-5	CSVVDSSGRTQYF	TGCAGCGTTGTTGACAGCTCCGGGAGGACCCAGTACTTC
-	few	TRBV11-2	TRBJ1-4	CASSLDRGGDEKLFF	TGTGCCAGCAGCTTAGACAGGGGAGGGGATGAAAAACTGTTTTTT
-	many	TRBV12-3/TRBV12-4	TRBJ1-5	CASSFGPLGFQPQHF	TGTGCCAGCAGTTTCGGACCCCTCGGTTTTCAGCCCCAGCATTTT
-	many	TRBV19	TRBJ2-2	CASSIGQANTGELFF	TGTGCCAGTAGTATAGGGCAGGCGAACACCGGGGAGCTGTTTTTT
-	medium-sized	TRBV5-6	TRBJ2-1	CASSLGGSYNEQFF	TGTGCCAGCAGCTTGGGAGGATCCTACAATGAGCAGTTCTTC
TRBD2	few	TRBV10-2	TRBJ2-1	CASRGGVGGGVKEQFF	TGCGCCAGCAGGGGTGGGGTTGGCGGGGGAGTGAAGGAGCAGTTCTTC
-	few	TRBV10-3	TRBJ2-2	CAITERTSTGELFF	TGTGCCATCACAGAGCGGACGAGCACCGGGGAGCTGTTTTTT
-	many	TRBV5-1	TRBJ2-1	CASSLGGSGYNEQFF	TGCGCCAGCAGCTTGGGAGGTAGCGGTTACAATGAGCAGTTCTTC
-	-	TRBV6-2/TRBV6-3	TRBJ1-1	CASSSGVWGTEAFF	TGTGCCAGCAGTTCGGGCGTTTGGGGCACTGAAGCTTTCTTT
-	many	TRBV20-1	TRBJ2-7	CSARLDSYGEQYF	TGCAGTGCTAGACTGGACAGTTACGGGGAGCAGTACTTC
-	many	TRBV7-6	TRBJ2-1	CASSPLSFYNEQFF	TGTGCCAGCAGCCCCCTTAGTTTTTACAATGAGCAGTTCTTC
-	few	TRBV7-9	TRBJ1-2	CASSLDGRAHYGYTF	TGTGCCAGCAGCTTAGATGGCAGGGCGCACTATGGCTACACCTTC